A selection of T cell receptor beta chains follows, all from one sample in a study of blood T cells in healthy people across ages. TCRdb processed the 5' RACE reads anew with MiXCR; each CDR3 protein has one entry. This sample has more than 700,000 distinct CDR3 sequences, with roughly 53% found just once. Specimen: blood. The receptors shown here come from a man older than 75 in good health. CDR3s include the opening cysteine and the closing phenylalanine or tryptophan. The D gene is left open where the match is weak. Part of the rows lack a size; the others show once, few, many or a class for expanded clones.

d_call j_call clone_size v_call cdr3_aa cdr3_nt
. TRBJ2-5 . TRBV2 CASCEGLGETQYF TGTGCCAGCTGCGAGGGATTGGGAGAGACCCAGTACTTC
. TRBJ1-2 once TRBV12-1 CASSIQGQGDGYTF TGTGCCAGCAGCATACAGGGACAGGGCGATGGCTACACCTTC
TRBD1 TRBJ2-7 . TRBV20-1 CSASTVRQGDAYEQYF TGCAGTGCTAGCACCGTGCGACAGGGGGATGCCTACGAGCAGTACTTC
. TRBJ1-1 . TRBV24-1 CATRRGETEAFF TGTGCCACCAGGAGGGGGGAGACTGAAGCTTTCTTT
. TRBJ1-2 . TRBV20-1 CSARAETGYGYTF TGCAGTGCTAGAGCGGAGACAGGCTATGGCTACACCTTC
. TRBJ1-1 many TRBV6-2/TRBV6-3 CASSDPASEAFF TGTGCCAGCAGTGATCCCGCCAGTGAAGCTTTCTTT
TRBD2 TRBJ2-2 . TRBV20-1 CSARTSGSNTGELFF TGCAGTGCCAGGACTAGCGGGTCGAACACCGGGGAGCTGTTTTTT
. TRBJ1-2 . TRBV7-3 CASSPEDSLGVYGYTF TGTGCCAGCAGCCCCGAGGACAGTTTGGGAGTCTATGGCTACACCTTC
. TRBJ2-7 . TRBV5-4 CASSPDPRDSSYEQYF TGTGCCAGCAGCCCAGACCCTAGAGATAGCTCCTACGAGCAGTACTTC
. TRBJ1-2 . TRBV20-1 CSARDLGQALYGYTF TGCAGTGCTAGAGATCTTGGACAAGCCCTCTATGGCTACACCTTC
TRBD2 TRBJ2-1 . TRBV29-1 CSGGGWVEQFF TGCAGCGGGGGGGGATGGGTTGAGCAGTTCTTC
. TRBJ2-7 few TRBV9 CASSHRGNGAYEQYF TGTGCCAGCAGCCACCGAGGCAACGGAGCCTACGAGCAGTACTTC
TRBD2 TRBJ2-7 . TRBV7-2 CASSPGLVGEQYF TGTGCCAGCAGCCCCGGACTAGTTGGCGAGCAGTACTTC
. TRBJ2-2 . TRBV29-1 CSVESRGATGELFF TGCAGCGTTGAAAGCAGGGGGGCCACCGGGGAGCTGTTTTTT
. TRBJ2-1 . TRBV29-1 CSVEDRQVYNEQFF TGCAGCGTTGAAGATCGGCAGGTCTACAATGAGCAGTTCTTC
. TRBJ2-7 . TRBV2 CASRRTSLYEQYF TGTGCCAGCAGAAGGACGTCCCTGTACGAGCAGTACTTC
. TRBJ2-7 . TRBV29-1 CSVEVASYEQYF TGCAGCGTTGAAGTGGCGTCCTACGAGCAGTACTTC
TRBD2 TRBJ2-7 . TRBV27 CASSRSGSGYNEQYF TGTGCCAGCAGCCGTAGCGGGAGCGGCTACAATGAGCAGTACTTC
TRBD2 TRBJ2-7 many TRBV5-1 CASSLRLAAYEQYF TGCGCCAGCAGCCTTCGACTAGCGGCCTACGAGCAGTACTTC
. TRBJ1-2 . TRBV29-1 CSGLAGSYGYTF TGCAGCGGTCTCGCGGGGAGCTATGGCTACACCTTC